The rows below give T cell receptor beta chains drawn from one sample of a study of blood T cell repertoires in COVID-19. Using immunoSEQ multiplex PCR, the repertoire was profiled, and TCRdb retains in-frame clones only, with some absent. This sample has tens of thousands of clones, with less than 85% found just once. Sequencing was done on a sample of peripheral blood. The receptors originated from a woman aged 80 or over with acute or convalescent COVID-19. CDR3s include the opening cysteine and the closing phenylalanine or tryptophan. D genes are given only for firm matches.

v_gene,d_gene,len,j_gene,CDR3nt,CDR3aa
TRBV6-5,NA,16,TRBJ2-5,TGTGCCAGCAGTTCCCTGACAGTCAACTACCAAGAGACCCAGTACTTC,CASSSLTVNYQETQYF
TRBV14,TRBD1,17,TRBJ1-2,TGTGCCAGCAGCCAAGGAGGCAGGGGGAGACGGGACTATGGCTACACCTTC,CASSQGGRGRRDYGYTF
TRBV5-4,NA,13,TRBJ2-1,TGTGCCAGCAGCTTGGGAATTAGCAATGAGCAGTTCTTC,CASSLGISNEQFF
TRBV5-1,NA,16,TRBJ1-1,TGCGCCAGCAGCTTGCTGGGGGGGGAAATTAACACTGAAGCTTTCTTT,CASSLLGGEINTEAFF
TRBV19,NA,14,TRBJ2-3,TGTGCCAGTACGCGTCAGGGGTGGACAGATACGCAGTATTTT,CASTRQGWTDTQYF
TRBV18,TRBD1,14,TRBJ1-1,TGTGCCAGCTCACCCTCGGACAGGGGCACTGAAGCTTTCTTT,CASSPSDRGTEAFF
TRBV6-5,NA,14,TRBJ2-7,TGTGCCAGCAGCAGACAGAAAGGGACCTACGAGCAGTACTTC,CASSRQKGTYEQYF
TRBV19,NA,14,TRBJ2-1,TGTGCCACAAGACGGGGGAGCTCCTACAATGAGCAGTTCTTC,CATRRGSSYNEQFF
TRBV19,TRBD1,16,TRBJ2-2,TGTGCCAGTACCAACCCGGGACAGGGGGCGAGGCAGGAGCTGTTTTTT,CASTNPGQGARQELFF
TRBV28,NA,13,TRBJ1-5,TGTGCCAGCAGTATAAAACGGAATCAGCCCCAGCATTTT,CASSIKRNQPQHF